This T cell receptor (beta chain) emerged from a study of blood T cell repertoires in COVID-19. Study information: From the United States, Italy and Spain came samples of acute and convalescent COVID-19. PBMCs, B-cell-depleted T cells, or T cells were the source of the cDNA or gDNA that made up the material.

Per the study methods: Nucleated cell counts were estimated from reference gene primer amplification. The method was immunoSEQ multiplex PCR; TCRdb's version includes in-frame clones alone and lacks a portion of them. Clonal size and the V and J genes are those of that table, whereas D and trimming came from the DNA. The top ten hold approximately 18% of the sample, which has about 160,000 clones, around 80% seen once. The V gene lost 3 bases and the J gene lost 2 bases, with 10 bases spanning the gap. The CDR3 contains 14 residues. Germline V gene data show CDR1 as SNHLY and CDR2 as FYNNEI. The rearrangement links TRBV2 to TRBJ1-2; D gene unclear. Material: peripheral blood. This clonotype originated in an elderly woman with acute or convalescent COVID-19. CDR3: CASSDGRSNYGYTF. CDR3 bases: TGTGCCAGCAGTGATGGCAGGTCGAACTATGGCTACACCTTC.